These T cell receptor beta chains were read from a single sample in a study of technical replicates of blood from several donors. Clones were sequenced by immunoSEQ multiplex PCR, and TCRdb holds only the in-frame ones, with some missing. The data contain 79,000 or so clones, roughly 91% of them singletons. Specimen: T cells isolated from PBMCs. These receptors came from a human donor in good health. The CDR3 runs from the conserved cysteine through the conserved F or W. Each record gives: clone size, D gene, J gene, V gene, CDR3 protein, CDR3 DNA. A D gene is named only where the DNA matches it firmly. Clone sizes are given selectively: once, few, many, or a class where the clone is expanded.

NA NA TRBJ2-7 TRBV7-2 CASSLQGYEQYF TGTGCCAGCAGCTTGCAGGGCTACGAGCAGTACTTC
once TRBD1 TRBJ1-2 TRBV5-1 CASSRDRGRGYTF TGCGCCAGCAGTCGGGACAGGGGAAGAGGCTACACCTTC
NA TRBD1 TRBJ2-2 TRBV28 CASSSYRDRVTTGELFF TGTGCCAGCAGTTCCTACCGGGACAGGGTGACCACCGGGGAGCTGTTTTTT
NA TRBD1 TRBJ2-7 TRBV2 CASPRFRDSLPEQYF TGTGCCAGCCCCCGCTTCCGGGACAGCTTACCCGAGCAGTACTTC
NA TRBD2 TRBJ2-3 TRBV5-1 CASSDIVSGGPTQITQYF TGCGCCAGCAGCGACATCGTGAGCGGGGGACCCACACAGATCACGCAGTATTTT
NA NA TRBJ1-5 TRBV6-5 CASSYGTPDGNQPQHF TGTGCCAGCAGTTACGGGACACCTGATGGCAATCAGCCCCAGCATTTT
NA NA TRBJ2-1 TRBV25-1 CASSETLVSLYNEQFF TGTGCCAGCAGTGAAACCCTCGTGAGCCTATACAATGAGCAGTTCTTC
NA TRBD1 TRBJ1-2 TRBV6-5 CASMTGATYGYTF TGTGCCAGCATGACAGGGGCTACCTATGGCTACACCTTC
NA NA TRBJ1-5 TRBV7-2 CASTLTPDQPQHF TGTGCCAGCACCCTTACACCCGATCAGCCCCAGCATTTT
NA NA TRBJ2-3 TRBV10-3 CAISGEKGTGRRADTQYF TGTGCCATCAGTGGAGAGAAGGGCACAGGTAGACGTGCAGATACGCAGTATTTT
once NA TRBJ2-2 TRBV14 CASSQGSHTGELFF TGTGCCAGCAGCCAAGGGAGTCACACCGGGGAGCTGTTTTTT
NA NA TRBJ1-4 TRBV10-3 CASRTEATNEKLFF TGTGCCAGCCGGACAGAAGCAACTAATGAAAAACTGTTTTTT
few NA TRBJ1-1 TRBV29-1 CSVDRYTEAFF TGCAGCGTTGATCGGTACACTGAAGCTTTCTTT
once TRBD1 TRBJ1-2 TRBV28 CASSLRDSEYGYTF TGTGCCAGCAGTTTAAGGGACAGTGAATATGGCTACACCTTC
once TRBD1 TRBJ1-2 TRBV27 CASHGTGLYGYTF TGTGCCAGCCACGGGACAGGGCTGTATGGCTACACCTTC
NA NA TRBJ2-3 TRBV14 CASSQGLTSTDTQYF TGTGCCAGCAGCCAAGGCCTAACTAGCACAGATACGCAGTATTTT
NA NA TRBJ2-4 TRBV7-9 CASTRSAADIQYF TGTGCCAGCACCCGCTCTGCCGCGGACATTCAGTACTTC
NA NA TRBJ1-3 TRBV28 CASSLLPDTGNTIYF TGTGCCAGCAGTTTATTACCCGACACTGGAAACACCATATATTTT
NA NA TRBJ1-5 TRBV4-1 CASSLSRFQPQHF TGCGCCAGCAGCCTCAGTCGTTTCCAGCCCCAGCATTTT
NA NA TRBJ2-6 TRBV6-6 CASTIAGANVLTF TGTGCCAGCACGATAGCTGGGGCCAACGTCCTGACTTTC
NA TRBD1 TRBJ1-1 TRBV6-6 CASLRWDRATEAFF TGTGCCAGCCTTAGGTGGGACAGGGCAACTGAAGCTTTCTTT
NA TRBD1 TRBJ1-2 TRBV5-5 CASSPDRGSYTF TGTGCCAGCAGCCCGGACAGGGGTAGCTACACCTTC
NA TRBD1 TRBJ1-1 TRBV30 CAWRVAGKGAGTEAFF TGTGCCTGGAGGGTGGCGGGAAAGGGGGCAGGCACTGAAGCTTTCTTT
NA TRBD2 TRBJ2-1 TRBV11-2 CASSPGTSGDNEQFF TGTGCCAGCAGCCCCGGGACTAGCGGAGACAATGAGCAGTTCTTC
NA NA TRBJ2-3 TRBV19 CASNRAGYLSDTQYF TGTGCCAGTAATCGGGCAGGGTATTTGTCAGATACGCAGTATTTT
once TRBD2 TRBJ2-2 TRBV9 CASSPRELDTGELFF TGTGCCAGCAGCCCGCGGGAGTTGGATACCGGGGAGCTGTTTTTT
NA TRBD1 TRBJ1-2 TRBV7-9 CASSGTQGARNYGYTF TGTGCCAGCAGTGGTACACAGGGGGCCAGGAACTATGGCTACACCTTC
NA TRBD2 TRBJ2-7 TRBV4-1 CASSQEGTSGFPYEQYF TGCGCCAGCAGCCAAGAGGGGACTAGCGGATTTCCCTACGAGCAGTACTTC
NA NA TRBJ2-2 TRBV7-8 CASSLASRFFAGELFF TGTGCCAGCAGCTTAGCTAGCAGATTTTTCGCCGGGGAGCTGTTTTTT
NA NA TRBJ2-1 TRBV27 CASSFPPTQFF TGTGCCAGCAGTTTTCCACCTACCCAGTTCTTC
NA NA TRBJ2-7 TRBV7-2 CASSLPRTAYEQYF TGTGCCAGCAGCCTACCCCGGACAGCCTACGAGCAGTACTTC